This TCR gamma chain emerged from a study of Vδ1+ human thymocytes. Study results and caveats: Bulk repertoire data may be misinterpreted because of unexpected Vdelta2 sequences. Highly polyclonal TRG and TRD repertoires with Gaussian CDR3 length distributions appeared in thymus. Around 20% of thymic delta-chain sequences were Vdelta2, with few Vdelta3, unlike blood Vdelta1+ controls.

The CDR3 consists of 15 residues. Per germline, CDR1 VENAVY and CDR2 YDSYNSRV. Trimming took 2 bases from V and 0 from J; bases not matched to a gene: 7. A word on this clone: Its antigen is still unknown.

The template was reverse-transcribed extracted RNA. Pooled V-gene forward primers with one constant-region reverse primer generated the CDR3 amplicons by multiplex PCR. TCRdb reanalysed the multiplex PCR reads via CATT. The table lists about 36,000 gamma-chain clones, 20% of them singletons. Alphabeta T cells were depleted, then CD3+ Vdelta1+ Vdelta2- thymocytes were FACS-sorted. Purity of the sorted Vdelta1+ thymocytes ranged from roughly 97% to 99.6%. Sequenced material: Vdelta1+ gamma-delta thymocytes from the thymus. As to subset: FACS-sorted CD3+ TCRalphabeta- TCRVdelta1+ TCRVdelta2- thymocytes. The genes are TRGV8 and TRGJ1 or TRGJ2. The source is a girl less than two years old who had congenital heart surgery. CDR3 protein: CATWDKGPNYYKKLF. CDR3 bases: TGTGCCACCTGGGATAAAGGCCCGAATTATTATAAGAAACTCTTT.